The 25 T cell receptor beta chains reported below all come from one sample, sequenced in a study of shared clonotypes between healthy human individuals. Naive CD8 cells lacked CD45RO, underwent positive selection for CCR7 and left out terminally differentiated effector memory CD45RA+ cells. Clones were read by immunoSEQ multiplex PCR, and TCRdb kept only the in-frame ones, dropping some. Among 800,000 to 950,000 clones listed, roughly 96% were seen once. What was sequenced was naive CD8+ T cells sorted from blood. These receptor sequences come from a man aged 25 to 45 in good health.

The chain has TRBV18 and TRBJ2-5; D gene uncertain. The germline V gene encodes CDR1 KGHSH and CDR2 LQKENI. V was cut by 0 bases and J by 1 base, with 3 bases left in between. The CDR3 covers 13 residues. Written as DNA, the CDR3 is TGTGCCAGCTCACCACCGTTCCAAGAGACCCAGTACTTC. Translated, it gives CASSPPFQETQYF.

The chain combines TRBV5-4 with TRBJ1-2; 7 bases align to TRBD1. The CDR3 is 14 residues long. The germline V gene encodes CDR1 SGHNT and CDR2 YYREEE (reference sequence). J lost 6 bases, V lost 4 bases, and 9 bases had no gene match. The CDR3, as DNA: TGTGCCAGCAGCCAAGTCGACGGACAGGATGGCTACACCTTC. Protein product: CASSQVDGQDGYTF.

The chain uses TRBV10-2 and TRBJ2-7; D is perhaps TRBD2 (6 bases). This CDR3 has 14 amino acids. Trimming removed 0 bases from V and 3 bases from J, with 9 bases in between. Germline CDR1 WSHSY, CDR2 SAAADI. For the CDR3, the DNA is TGCGCCAGCAGTGAGTCGAGGGAGGACTACGAGCAGTACTTC. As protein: CASSESREDYEQYF.

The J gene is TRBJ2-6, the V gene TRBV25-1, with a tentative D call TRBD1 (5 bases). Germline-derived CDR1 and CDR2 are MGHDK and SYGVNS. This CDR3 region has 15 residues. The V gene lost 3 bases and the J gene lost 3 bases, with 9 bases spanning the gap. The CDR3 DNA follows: TGTGCCAGCAGTGATCAGGGTGTTGGGGCCAACGTCCTGACTTTC. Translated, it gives CASSDQGVGANVLTF.

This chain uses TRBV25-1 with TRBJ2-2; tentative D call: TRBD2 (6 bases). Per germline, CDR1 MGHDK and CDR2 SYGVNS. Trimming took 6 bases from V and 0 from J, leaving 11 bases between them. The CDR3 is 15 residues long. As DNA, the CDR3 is TGTGCCAGCAGACCTAGCGATCCGAACACCGGGGAGCTGTTTTTT. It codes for CASRPSDPNTGELFF.

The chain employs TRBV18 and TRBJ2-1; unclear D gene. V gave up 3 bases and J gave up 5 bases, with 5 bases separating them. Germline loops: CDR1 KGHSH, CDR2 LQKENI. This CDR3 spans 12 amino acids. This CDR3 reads CASSPWDNEQFF. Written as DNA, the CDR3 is TGTGCCAGCTCACCTTGGGACAATGAGCAGTTCTTC.

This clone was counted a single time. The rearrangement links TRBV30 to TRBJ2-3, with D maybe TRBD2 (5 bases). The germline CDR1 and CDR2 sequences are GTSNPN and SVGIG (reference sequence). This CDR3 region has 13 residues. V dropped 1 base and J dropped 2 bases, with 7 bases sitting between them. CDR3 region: CAWSDGNTDTQYF. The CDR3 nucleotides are TGTGCCTGGAGTGACGGGAACACAGATACGCAGTATTTT.

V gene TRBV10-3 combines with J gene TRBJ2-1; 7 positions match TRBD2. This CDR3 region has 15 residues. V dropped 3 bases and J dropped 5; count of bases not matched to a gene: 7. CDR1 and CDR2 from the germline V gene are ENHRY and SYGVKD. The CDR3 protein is CAISDRQGGDNEQFF. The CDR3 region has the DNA TGTGCCATCAGTGATCGCCAGGGAGGGGACAATGAGCAGTTCTTC.

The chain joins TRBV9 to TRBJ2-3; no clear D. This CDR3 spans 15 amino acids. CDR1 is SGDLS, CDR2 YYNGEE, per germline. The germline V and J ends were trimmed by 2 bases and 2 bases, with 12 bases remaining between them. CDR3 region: CASSVRAAPTDTQYF. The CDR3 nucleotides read TGTGCCAGCAGCGTCCGGGCAGCCCCCACAGATACGCAGTATTTT.

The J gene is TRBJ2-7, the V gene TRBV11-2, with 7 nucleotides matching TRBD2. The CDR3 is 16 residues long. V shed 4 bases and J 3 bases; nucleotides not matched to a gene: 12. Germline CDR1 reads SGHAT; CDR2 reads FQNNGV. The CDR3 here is CASSSEAPSGYYEQYF. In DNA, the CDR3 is TGTGCCAGCAGCTCGGAAGCGCCTAGCGGTTACTACGAGCAGTACTTC.

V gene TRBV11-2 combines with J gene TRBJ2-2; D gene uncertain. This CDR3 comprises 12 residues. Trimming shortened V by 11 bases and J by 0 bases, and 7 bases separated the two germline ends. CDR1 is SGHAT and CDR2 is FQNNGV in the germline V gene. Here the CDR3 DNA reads TGTGCCGTCCACGCGAACACCGGGGAGCTGTTTTTT. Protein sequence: CAVHANTGELFF.

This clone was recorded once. The CDR3 region is CASSVGRGHTGELFF. As DNA, the CDR3 is TGTGCCAGCAGCGTCGGCAGGGGGCACACCGGGGAGCTGTTTTTT. This rearrangement joins TRBV9 to TRBJ2-2; TRBD1 aligns across 8 bases. This CDR3 is built from 15 residues. V was pared by 2 bases and J by 3 bases, with 3 bases of the junction left unmatched. Germline lookup yields CDR1 SGDLS and CDR2 YYNGEE.

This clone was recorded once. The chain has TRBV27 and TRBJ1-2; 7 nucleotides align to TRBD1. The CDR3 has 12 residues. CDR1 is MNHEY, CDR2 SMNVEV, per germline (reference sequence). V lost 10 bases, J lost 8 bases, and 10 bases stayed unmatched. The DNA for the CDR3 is TGTGCCACCCAAGACAGGGTGGGGGGCTACACCTTC. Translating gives CATQDRVGGYTF.

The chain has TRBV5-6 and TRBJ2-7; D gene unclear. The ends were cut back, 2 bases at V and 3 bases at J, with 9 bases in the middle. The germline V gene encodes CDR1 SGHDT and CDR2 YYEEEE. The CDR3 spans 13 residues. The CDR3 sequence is CASSLENYYEQYF. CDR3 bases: TGTGCCAGCAGCTTAGAGAATTACTACGAGCAGTACTTC.

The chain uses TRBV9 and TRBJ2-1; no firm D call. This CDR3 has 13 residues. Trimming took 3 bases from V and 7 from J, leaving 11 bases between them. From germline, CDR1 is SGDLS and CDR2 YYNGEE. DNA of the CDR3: TGTGCCAGCAGCGCTCCCACCGGAAATGAGCAGTTCTTC. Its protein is CASSAPTGNEQFF.

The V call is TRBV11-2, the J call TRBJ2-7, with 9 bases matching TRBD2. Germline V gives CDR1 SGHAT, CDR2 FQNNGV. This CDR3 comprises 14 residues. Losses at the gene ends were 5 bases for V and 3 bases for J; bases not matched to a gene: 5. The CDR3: CASSPRLADYEQYF. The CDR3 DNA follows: TGTGCCAGCAGCCCCCGACTAGCGGACTACGAGCAGTACTTC.

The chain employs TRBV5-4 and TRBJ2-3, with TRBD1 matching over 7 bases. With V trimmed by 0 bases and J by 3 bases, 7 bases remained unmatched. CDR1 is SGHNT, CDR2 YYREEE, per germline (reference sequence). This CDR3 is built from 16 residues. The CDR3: CASSLARPGGTDTQYF. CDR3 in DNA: TGTGCCAGCAGCTTGGCTCGGCCAGGGGGAACAGATACGCAGTATTTT.

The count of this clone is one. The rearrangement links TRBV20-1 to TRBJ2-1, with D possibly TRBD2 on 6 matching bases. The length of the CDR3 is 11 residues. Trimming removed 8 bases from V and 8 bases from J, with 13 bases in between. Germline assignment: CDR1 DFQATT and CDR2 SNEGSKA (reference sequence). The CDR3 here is CSRRGGYEQFF. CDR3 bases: TGCAGTAGGAGGGGAGGTTATGAGCAGTTCTTC.

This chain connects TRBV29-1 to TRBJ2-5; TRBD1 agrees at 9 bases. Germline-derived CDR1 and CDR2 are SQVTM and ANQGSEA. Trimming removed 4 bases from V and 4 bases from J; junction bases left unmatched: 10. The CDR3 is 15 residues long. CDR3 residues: CSVALVTGGLETQYF. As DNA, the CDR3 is TGCAGCGTTGCATTAGTGACAGGGGGTTTAGAGACCCAGTACTTC.

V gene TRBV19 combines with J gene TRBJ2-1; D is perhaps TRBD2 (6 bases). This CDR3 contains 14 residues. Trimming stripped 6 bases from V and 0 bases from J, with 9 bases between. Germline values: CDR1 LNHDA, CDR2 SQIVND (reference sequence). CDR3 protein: CASREGNSYNEQFF. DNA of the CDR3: TGTGCCAGTAGGGAGGGGAACTCCTACAATGAGCAGTTCTTC.

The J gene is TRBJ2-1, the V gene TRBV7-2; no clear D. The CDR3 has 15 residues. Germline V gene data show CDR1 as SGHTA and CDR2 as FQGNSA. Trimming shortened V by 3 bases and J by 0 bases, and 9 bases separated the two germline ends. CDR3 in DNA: TGTGCCAGCAGCTTTACTTCGAGCTCCTACAATGAGCAGTTCTTC. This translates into CASSFTSSSYNEQFF.

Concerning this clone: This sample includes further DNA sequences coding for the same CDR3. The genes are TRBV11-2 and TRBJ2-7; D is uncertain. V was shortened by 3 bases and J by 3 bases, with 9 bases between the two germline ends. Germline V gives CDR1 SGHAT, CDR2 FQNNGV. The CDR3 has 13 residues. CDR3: CASSFGPGYEQYF. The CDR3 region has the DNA TGTGCCAGCAGCTTTGGGCCCGGCTACGAGCAGTACTTC.

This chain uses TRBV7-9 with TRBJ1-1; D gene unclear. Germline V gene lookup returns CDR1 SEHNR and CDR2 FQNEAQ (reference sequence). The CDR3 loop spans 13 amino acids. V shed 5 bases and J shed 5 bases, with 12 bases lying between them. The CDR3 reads CASSKEGRTEAFF. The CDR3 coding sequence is TGTGCCAGCAGCAAGGAGGGTCGGACTGAAGCTTTCTTT.

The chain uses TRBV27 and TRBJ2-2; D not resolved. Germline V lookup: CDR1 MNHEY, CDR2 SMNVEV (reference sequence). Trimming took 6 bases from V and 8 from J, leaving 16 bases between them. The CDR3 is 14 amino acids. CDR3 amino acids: CASRPTGWGGELFF. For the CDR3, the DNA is TGTGCCAGCAGACCGACCGGTTGGGGAGGGGAGCTGTTTTTT.

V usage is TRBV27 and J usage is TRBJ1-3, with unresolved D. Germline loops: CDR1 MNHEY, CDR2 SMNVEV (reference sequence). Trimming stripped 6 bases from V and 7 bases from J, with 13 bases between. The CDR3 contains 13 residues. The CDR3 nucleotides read TGTGCCAGCAGGTCGGGGTATGAGAACACCATATATTTT. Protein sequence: CASRSGYENTIYF.